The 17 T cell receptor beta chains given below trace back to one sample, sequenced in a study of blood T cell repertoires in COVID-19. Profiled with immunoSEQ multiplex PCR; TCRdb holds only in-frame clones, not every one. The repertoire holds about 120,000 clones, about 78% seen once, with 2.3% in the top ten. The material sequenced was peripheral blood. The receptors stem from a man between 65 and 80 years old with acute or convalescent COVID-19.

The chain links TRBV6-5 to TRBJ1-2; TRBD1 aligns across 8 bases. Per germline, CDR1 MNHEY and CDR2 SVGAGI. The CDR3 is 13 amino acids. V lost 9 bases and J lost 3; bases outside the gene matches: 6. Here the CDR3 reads CASRTGNDYGYTF. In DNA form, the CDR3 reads TGTGCCAGTCGGACAGGGAATGACTATGGCTACACCTTC.

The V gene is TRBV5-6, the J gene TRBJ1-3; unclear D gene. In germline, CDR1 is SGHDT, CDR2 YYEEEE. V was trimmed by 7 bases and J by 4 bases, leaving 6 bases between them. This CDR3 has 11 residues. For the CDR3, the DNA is TGTGCCAGCTCAGGAGGAAACACCATATATTTT. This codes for CASSGGNTIYF.

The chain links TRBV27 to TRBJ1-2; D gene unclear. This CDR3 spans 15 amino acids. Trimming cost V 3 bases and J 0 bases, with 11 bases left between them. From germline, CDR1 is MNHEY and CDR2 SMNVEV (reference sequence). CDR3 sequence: CASSLLAGANYGYTF. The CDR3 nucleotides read TGTGCCAGCAGTTTGCTAGCCGGAGCTAACTATGGCTACACCTTC.

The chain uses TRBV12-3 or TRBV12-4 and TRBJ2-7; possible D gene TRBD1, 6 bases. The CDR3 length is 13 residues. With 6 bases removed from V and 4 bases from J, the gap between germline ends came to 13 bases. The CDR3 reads CASRGRGAYEQYF. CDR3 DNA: TGTGCCAGCAGGGGCAGGGGAGCGTACGAGCAGTACTTC.

CDR3 loop: CASSQGGGSMNTEAFF. The CDR3 DNA sequence: TGTGCCAGCAGCCAAGGTGGCGGGAGCATGAACACTGAAGCTTTCTTT. The chain couples TRBV4-2 to TRBJ1-1; D ambiguous. Germline-derived CDR1 and CDR2 are LGHNA and YNFKEQ. Trimming cost V 1 base and J 0 bases, with 12 bases left between them. The CDR3 consists of 16 residues.

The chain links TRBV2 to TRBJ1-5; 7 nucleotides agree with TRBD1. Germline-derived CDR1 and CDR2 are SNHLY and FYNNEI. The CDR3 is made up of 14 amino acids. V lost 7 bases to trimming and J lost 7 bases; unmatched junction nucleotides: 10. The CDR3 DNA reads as TGTGCCAGCACCGCTGGGGGACAGTACCAGCCCCAGCATTTT. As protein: CASTAGGQYQPQHF.

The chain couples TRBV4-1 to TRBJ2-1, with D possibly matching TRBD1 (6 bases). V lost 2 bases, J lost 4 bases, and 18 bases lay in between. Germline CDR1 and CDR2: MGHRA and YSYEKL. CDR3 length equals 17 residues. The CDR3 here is CASSQLHGQMIYNEQFF. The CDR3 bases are TGCGCCAGCAGCCAACTCCACGGACAGATGATTTACAATGAGCAGTTCTTC.

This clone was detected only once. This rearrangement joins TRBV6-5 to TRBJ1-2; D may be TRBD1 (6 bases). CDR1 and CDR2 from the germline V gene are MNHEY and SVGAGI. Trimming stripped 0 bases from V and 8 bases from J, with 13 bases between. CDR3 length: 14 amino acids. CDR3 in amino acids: CASSYSRGYRGYTF. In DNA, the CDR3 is TGTGCCAGCAGTTACTCGAGGGGGTATCGCGGCTACACCTTC.

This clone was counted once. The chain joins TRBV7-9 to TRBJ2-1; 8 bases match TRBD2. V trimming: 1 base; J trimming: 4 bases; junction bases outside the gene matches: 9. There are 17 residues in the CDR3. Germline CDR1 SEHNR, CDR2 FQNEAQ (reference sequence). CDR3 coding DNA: TGTGCCAGCAGCTTAGAAGGTTTTGCGGGGGGATACAATGAGCAGTTCTTC. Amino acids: CASSLEGFAGGYNEQFF.

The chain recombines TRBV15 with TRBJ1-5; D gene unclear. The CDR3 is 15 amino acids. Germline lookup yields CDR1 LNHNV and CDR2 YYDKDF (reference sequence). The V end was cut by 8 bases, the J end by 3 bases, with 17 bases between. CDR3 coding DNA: TGTGCCACCTCCTCTCAGGTCAGCACCAATCAGCCCCAGCATTTT. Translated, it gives CATSSQVSTNQPQHF.

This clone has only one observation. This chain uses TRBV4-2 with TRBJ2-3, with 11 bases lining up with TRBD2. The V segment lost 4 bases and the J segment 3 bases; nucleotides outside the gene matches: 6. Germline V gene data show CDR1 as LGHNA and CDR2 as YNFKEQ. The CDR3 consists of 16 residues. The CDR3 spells CASSLRLAGRTDTQYF. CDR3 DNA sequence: TGTGCCAGCAGCCTTAGACTAGCGGGGAGGACAGATACGCAGTATTTT.

In nucleotides, the CDR3 is TGTGCCAGCAGTTCTCGACAGGGTGAAAAACTGTTTTTT. Translating it yields CASSSRQGEKLFF. This chain joins TRBV27 and TRBJ1-4; 7 positions agree with TRBD1. The germline CDR1 and CDR2 sequences are MNHEY and SMNVEV (reference sequence). V gave up 4 bases and J gave up 7 bases; unmatched junction bases: 3. There are 13 residues in the CDR3.

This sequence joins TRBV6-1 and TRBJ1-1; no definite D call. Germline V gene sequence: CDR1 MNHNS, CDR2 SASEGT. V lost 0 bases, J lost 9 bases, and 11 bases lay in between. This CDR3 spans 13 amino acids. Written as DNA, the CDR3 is TGTGCCAGCAGTGAAGCTACCGATCTAAAAGCTTTCTTT. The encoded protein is CASSEATDLKAFF.

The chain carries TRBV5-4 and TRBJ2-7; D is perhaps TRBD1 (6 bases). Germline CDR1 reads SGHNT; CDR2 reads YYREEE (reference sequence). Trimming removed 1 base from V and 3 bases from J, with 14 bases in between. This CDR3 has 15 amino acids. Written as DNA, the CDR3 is TGTGCCAGCAGCTTGTCATTCCGAGGGGGCTACGAGCAGTACTTC. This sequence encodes CASSLSFRGGYEQYF.

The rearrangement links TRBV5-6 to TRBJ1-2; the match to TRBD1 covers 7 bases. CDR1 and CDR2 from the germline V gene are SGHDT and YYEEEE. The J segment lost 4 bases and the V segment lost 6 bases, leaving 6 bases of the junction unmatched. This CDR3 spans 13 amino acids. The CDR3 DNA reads TGTGCCAGCACCCCTGACAGGGCCTATGGCTACACCTTC. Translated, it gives CASTPDRAYGYTF.

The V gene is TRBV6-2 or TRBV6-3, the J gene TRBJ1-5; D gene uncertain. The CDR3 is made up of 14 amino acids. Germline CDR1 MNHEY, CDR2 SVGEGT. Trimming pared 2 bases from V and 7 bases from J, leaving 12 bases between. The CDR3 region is CASSYTIKQQPQHF. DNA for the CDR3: TGTGCCAGCAGTTACACAATCAAACAACAGCCCCAGCATTTT.

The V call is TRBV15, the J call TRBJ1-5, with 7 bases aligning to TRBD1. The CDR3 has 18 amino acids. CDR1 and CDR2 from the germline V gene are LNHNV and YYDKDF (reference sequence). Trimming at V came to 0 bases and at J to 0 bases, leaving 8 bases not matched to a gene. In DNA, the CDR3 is TGTGCCACCAGCAGAGAGTTAGGGGGCCTTTATAGCAATCAGCCCCAGCATTTT. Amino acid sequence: CATSRELGGLYSNQPQHF.